This passage covers 32 T cell receptor beta chains from one sample sequenced in a study of control samples from healthy donors and cancer patients. Sequencing was performed with immunoSEQ multiplex PCR; in TCRdb, only in-frame clones are kept and a portion is missing. The sample has some 210,000 clones, roughly nine tenths seen once. Specimen: blood. Source of these receptors: a man aged 25 to 45 in good health.

This clone turned up a few times. The rearrangement uses TRBV5-4 and TRBJ1-1; D perhaps matches TRBD1 (5 bases). V gave up 0 bases and J gave up 1 base, with 10 bases separating them. The CDR3 length is 15 residues. The V gene's germline CDR1 is SGHNT and CDR2 YYREEE (reference sequence). CDR3 amino acids: CASSLAGGENTEAFF. CDR3 DNA sequence: TGTGCCAGCAGCTTGGCGGGGGGTGAGAACACTGAAGCTTTCTTT.

The chain employs TRBV18 and TRBJ2-2; D not certain. The CDR3 has 15 amino acids. The V end was cut by 0 bases, the J end by 3 bases, with 8 bases between. Germline loops: CDR1 KGHSH, CDR2 LQKENI. CDR3 in amino acids: CASSPPLGYTGELFF. Here the CDR3 DNA reads TGTGCCAGCTCACCACCTCTCGGCTACACCGGGGAGCTGTTTTTT.

V usage is TRBV24-1 and J usage is TRBJ2-7, with a possible D match to TRBD1 (5 bases). This CDR3 spans 15 amino acids. Germline lookup yields CDR1 KGHDR and CDR2 SFDVKD. V was trimmed by 6 bases and J by 3 bases, leaving 17 bases between them. The DNA for the CDR3 is TGTGCCACCAGTTTGGGGCAGGGTGTAGGCTACGAGCAGTACTTC. Translated: CATSLGQGVGYEQYF.

V usage is TRBV4-2 and J usage is TRBJ1-5, with 11 nucleotides matching TRBD1. The V gene end was trimmed by 4 bases and the J gene end by 4 bases; junction bases not matched to a gene: 6. Germline loops: CDR1 LGHNA, CDR2 YNFKEQ. The CDR3 runs 16 residues. In DNA, the CDR3 is TGTGCCAGCAGCCTGGGGGACAGGGGGGCAAATCAGCCCCAGCATTTT. It translates to CASSLGDRGANQPQHF.

The genes are TRBV15 and TRBJ2-2; D tentatively reads TRBD1 or TRBD2 (6 bases each). The CDR3 is 16 residues long. Trimming took 2 bases from V and 7 from J, leaving 17 bases between them. Germline V gives CDR1 LNHNV, CDR2 YYDKDF (reference sequence). CDR3 protein: CATSRLRGRIGGELFF. DNA for the CDR3: TGTGCCACCAGCAGACTCCGGGGGCGCATAGGCGGGGAGCTGTTTTTT.

This clone came up a few times. The V and J genes are TRBV7-7 and TRBJ2-2, with D tentatively TRBD1 (5 bases). V was trimmed by 4 bases and J by 7 bases, leaving 7 bases between them. CDR1 SSHAT and CDR2 FNYEAQ come from the germline V gene (reference sequence). This CDR3 comprises 12 residues. Here the CDR3 reads CASSSDSGELFF. The CDR3 bases are TGTGCCAGCAGCTCAGACAGCGGGGAGCTGTTTTTT.

The chain has TRBV21-1 and TRBJ1-3. TRBV21-1 is recorded as a pseudogene. The CDR3 has 17 amino acids. The CDR3 DNA sequence: TGTGCCAGCAGCGATCACCCGGGACGGATCTCTGGAAACACCATATATTTT. This translates into CASSDHPGRISGNTIYF.

The chain couples TRBV4-1 to TRBJ2-6; D call uncertain. The V end was cut by 0 bases, the J end by 0 bases, with 21 bases between. This CDR3 contains 21 residues. CDR1 MGHRA and CDR2 YSYEKL come from the germline V gene. CDR3 in amino acids: CASSQDSLAAHRLSGANVLTF. CDR3 bases: TGCGCCAGCAGCCAAGATTCCCTGGCAGCACACCGCCTCTCTGGGGCCAACGTCCTGACTTTC.

The chain links TRBV27 to TRBJ1-5; D is possibly TRBD1 (5 bases). The CDR3 has 17 amino acids. The germline V gene has CDR1 MNHEY and CDR2 SMNVEV (reference sequence). Trimming shortened V by 3 bases and J by 7 bases, and 22 bases separated the two germline ends. The CDR3 is CASSFSAPGPAKQPQHF. The DNA for the CDR3 is TGTGCCAGCAGTTTTTCCGCCCCGGGGCCCGCCAAACAGCCCCAGCATTTT.

This chain uses TRBV7-9 with TRBJ1-1; D gene ambiguous. Trimming took off 1 base at V and 1 base at J, with 4 bases between the two ends. In germline, CDR1 is SEHNR, CDR2 FQNEAQ (reference sequence). The CDR3 spans 13 residues. The DNA for the CDR3 is TGTGCCAGCAGCTTAGAACCGAACACTGAAGCTTTCTTT. It codes for CASSLEPNTEAFF.

The chain employs TRBV6-6 and TRBJ1-1, with D uncertain. This CDR3 has 13 residues. The V end lost 2 bases, the J end lost 7 bases, and 11 bases lay between the germline ends. The germline V gene has CDR1 MNHNY and CDR2 SVGAGI (reference sequence). CDR3 protein: CASSYALVGEAFF. The DNA of the CDR3 is TGTGCCAGCAGTTACGCGTTGGTGGGTGAAGCTTTCTTT.

The count of this clone is one. V gene TRBV5-1 combines with J gene TRBJ1-1, with D hard to call. This CDR3 has 11 amino acids. Per germline, CDR1 SGHRS and CDR2 YFSETQ. With 1 base removed from V and 9 bases from J, the gap between germline ends came to 7 bases. The CDR3 here is CASSLSGQAFF. The CDR3, as DNA: TGCGCCAGCAGCTTGTCCGGGCAAGCTTTCTTT.

The chain is built from TRBV6-6 and TRBJ2-1, with D maybe TRBD1 (5 bases). V lost 9 bases and J 5 bases, leaving 14 bases between the germline ends. Germline values: CDR1 MNHNY, CDR2 SVGAGI (reference sequence). This CDR3 contains 13 residues. The DNA of the CDR3 is TGTGCCAGTGGGATAGACAGTCACAATGAGCAGTTCTTC. This sequence encodes CASGIDSHNEQFF.

The chain uses TRBV18 and TRBJ1-2; D is undetermined. Between the trimmed V and J ends, which lost 2 bases and 2 bases, there was a span of 12 bases. CDR1 KGHSH and CDR2 LQKENI come from the germline V gene. CDR3 length: 15 residues. The CDR3 region has the DNA TGTGCCAGCTCACCAACCAGCAACAGCAACTATGGCTACACCTTC. Amino acids: CASSPTSNSNYGYTF.

This rearrangement joins TRBV12-5 to TRBJ1-1, with TRBD1 as a possible D gene (5 bases). The V gene's germline CDR1 is LGHNT and CDR2 FRNRAP. The CDR3 sequence is 14 residues long. V was shortened by 5 bases and J by 0 bases, with 10 bases between the two germline ends. The DNA for the CDR3 is TGTGCTAGTGGTACTGGACACATGAACACTGAAGCTTTCTTT. Translated: CASGTGHMNTEAFF.

The rearrangement joins TRBV14 to TRBJ2-7; no clear D. The V gene's germline CDR1 is SGHDN and CDR2 FVKESK. Deletions cut 0 bases from V and 5 bases from J, with 5 bases between. This CDR3 has 12 amino acids. This chain's CDR3 is CASSQDLDEQYF. In DNA, the CDR3 is TGTGCCAGCAGCCAAGATCTTGACGAGCAGTACTTC. Using reference TRBV14 and TRBJ2-7 for the parts outside the CDR3, the full variable domain is EAGVTQFPSHSVIEKGQTVTLRCDPISGHDNLYWYRRVMGKEIKFLLHFVKESKQDESGMPNNRFLAERTGGTYSTLKVQPAELEDSGVYFCASSQDLDEQYFGPGTRLTVT.

This clone was seen a single time. The rearrangement uses TRBV12-3 or TRBV12-4 and TRBJ1-1, with D unresolved. This CDR3 is 13 amino acids long. The V and J ends lost 6 bases and 0 bases respectively, with 8 bases between them. The CDR3 sequence is CASSLTLNTEAFF. The CDR3 DNA reads as TGTGCCAGCAGCCTGACACTGAACACTGAAGCTTTCTTT.

The CDR3 sequence is CASSLFQSVNEKLFF. The CDR3, as DNA: TGTGCCAGCAGCTTATTCCAGAGCGTTAATGAAAAACTGTTTTTT. The rearrangement joins TRBV7-9 to TRBJ1-4, with D hard to call. Germline loops: CDR1 SEHNR, CDR2 FQNEAQ (reference sequence). The CDR3 runs to 15 residues. The V gene lost 2 bases and the J gene lost 4 bases, with 11 bases spanning the gap.

The gene calls are TRBV5-1 and TRBJ1-1; D is uncertain. This CDR3 is built from 14 residues. The ends were cut back, 2 bases at V and 5 bases at J, with 13 bases in the middle. Germline V gene lookup returns CDR1 SGHRS and CDR2 YFSETQ. CDR3 loop: CASSFVQPGTEAFF. DNA of the CDR3: TGCGCCAGCAGCTTTGTACAGCCGGGGACTGAAGCTTTCTTT. The whole variable domain, filled in from reference TRBV5-1 and TRBJ1-1, reads KAGVTQTPRYLIKTRGQQVTLSCSPISGHRSVSWYQQTPGQGLQFLFEYFSETQRNKGNFPGRFSGRQFSNSRSEMNVSTLELGDSALYLCASSFVQPGTEAFFGQGTRLTVV.

The chain is built from TRBV11-2 and TRBJ1-2, with D unresolved. The CDR3 spans 11 residues. CDR1 is SGHAT and CDR2 is FQNNGV in the germline V gene. The V and J ends lost 5 bases and 10 bases respectively, with 11 bases between them. The CDR3 protein is CASSTDIAYTF. The CDR3 nucleotides are TGTGCCAGCAGCACAGACATCGCCTACACCTTC.

The V call is TRBV14, the J call TRBJ2-5; weak D call: TRBD1 (5 bases). With 4 bases removed from V and 5 bases from J, the gap between germline ends came to 17 bases. Germline V gives CDR1 SGHDN, CDR2 FVKESK. This CDR3 comprises 15 residues. CDR3 residues: CASSPTDTPRETQYF. CDR3 bases: TGTGCCAGCAGCCCGACAGACACACCCAGGGAGACCCAGTACTTC.

This sequence joins TRBV6-6 and TRBJ1-2; maybe TRBD1 (5 bases). Germline V CDR1 and CDR2: MNHNY, SVGAGI (reference sequence). The V gene lost 4 bases and the J gene lost 3 bases, with 9 bases spanning the gap. This CDR3 spans 13 amino acids. The CDR3 DNA sequence: TGTGCCAGCAGTTCTCAGGGTGACTATGGCTACACCTTC. Its protein product is CASSSQGDYGYTF.

This clone was counted between two and nine times. The gene calls are TRBV6-4 and TRBJ2-1; D is possibly TRBD1 (7 bases). The CDR3 is made up of 14 amino acids. Germline V gene sequence: CDR1 MRHNA, CDR2 SNTAGT. Trimming pared 3 bases from V and 8 bases from J, leaving 14 bases between. The CDR3 coding sequence is TGTGCCAGCAGTGAGGAGGGGGCGGTTGATGAGCAGTTCTTC. Translating it yields CASSEEGAVDEQFF.

The rearrangement links TRBV9 to TRBJ1-1; D remains unclear. Germline values: CDR1 SGDLS, CDR2 YYNGEE. There are 15 residues in the CDR3. Trimming cost V 3 bases and J 0 bases, with 12 bases left between them. CDR3 sequence: CASSAGGRLNTEAFF. The CDR3, as DNA: TGTGCCAGCAGCGCGGGAGGGAGACTGAACACTGAAGCTTTCTTT. Full variable domain (remainder filled in from reference TRBV9 and TRBJ1-1): DSGVTQTPKHLITATGQRVTLRCSPRSGDLSVYWYQQSLDQGLQFLIQYYNGEERAKGNILERFSAQQFPDLHSELNLSSLELGDSALYFCASSAGGRLNTEAFFGQGTRLTVV.

CDR3 sequence reads: CASSQDRVDGYTF. DNA for the CDR3: TGTGCCAGCAGCCAAGATCGGGTGGATGGCTACACCTTC. V is TRBV14 and J is TRBJ1-2; D gene uncertain. The ends were cut back, 0 bases at V and 6 bases at J, with 8 bases in the middle. The CDR3 extends over 13 amino acids. Per the germline V gene, CDR1 is SGHDN and CDR2 is FVKESK.

The CDR3 sequence is CASSQGGRPQHF. The CDR3 coding sequence is TGTGCCAGCAGCCAAGGGGGCAGACCCCAGCATTTT. J is TRBJ1-5 and V is TRBV3-1 (or the pseudogene TRBV3-2); tentative D call: TRBD1 (5 bases). CDR3 length equals 12 residues. Germline V gene data show CDR1 as LGHDT and CDR2 as YNNKEL (reference sequence). Trimming cost V 1 base and J 10 bases, with 8 bases left between them.

This rearrangement joins TRBV4-2 to TRBJ2-3; a possible D gene is TRBD2 (7 bases). This CDR3 is 16 amino acids long. Looked up from germline, CDR1 is LGHNA and CDR2 is YNFKEQ. The V gene lost 1 base and the J gene lost 5 bases, with 16 bases spanning the gap. CDR3 nucleotide sequence: TGTGCCAGCAGCCAAGTCCCGGGGGGCCGCGGAGATACGCAGTATTTT. Its protein product is CASSQVPGGRGDTQYF.

The chain has TRBV11-2 and TRBJ1-6; 9 nucleotides align to TRBD1. The CDR3 consists of 18 residues. The J segment lost 7 bases and the V segment lost 1 base, leaving 11 bases of the junction unmatched. Germline V gene data show CDR1 as SGHAT and CDR2 as FQNNGV. CDR3 in amino acids: CASSLVGTGRRRNSPLHF. Here the CDR3 DNA reads TGTGCCAGCAGCTTAGTTGGGACAGGGAGAAGAAGGAATTCACCCCTCCACTTT.

The chain recombines TRBV7-2 with TRBJ2-1; D may match TRBD1 or TRBD2 (6 bases each). The V end lost 1 base, the J end lost 4 bases, and 20 bases lay between the germline ends. This CDR3 has 18 residues. Germline CDR1 and CDR2: SGHTA and FQGNSA. Here the CDR3 reads CASSLVMGGPLYYNEQFF. The CDR3 nucleotides are TGTGCCAGCAGCTTAGTTATGGGGGGCCCCCTCTATTACAATGAGCAGTTCTTC. Filled out from reference TRBV7-2 and TRBJ2-1, the complete variable domain reads GAGVSQSPSNKVTEKGKDVELRCDPISGHTALYWYRQSLGQGLEFLIYFQGNSAPDKSGLPSDRFSAERTGGSVSTLTIQRTQQEDSAVYLCASSLVMGGPLYYNEQFFGPGTRLTVL.

The rearrangement links TRBV6-5 to TRBJ2-3; 8 bases line up with TRBD2. This CDR3 is 14 amino acids long. Germline V gives CDR1 MNHEY, CDR2 SVGAGI. After removal of 6 bases from V and 1 base from J, the junction contained 3 bases not matched to a gene. CDR3 DNA: TGTGCCAGCAGCTCAGCGGGGGGCACAGATACGCAGTATTTT. Amino acids: CASSSAGGTDTQYF.

The rearrangement links TRBV19 to TRBJ2-7; no reliable D call. V lost 3 bases, J lost 0 bases, and 15 bases lay in between. The CDR3 contains 16 residues. Germline-derived CDR1 and CDR2 are LNHDA and SQIVND (reference sequence). In DNA, the CDR3 is TGTGCCAGTAGTATGAACCAGAAAGTATCCTCCTACGAGCAGTACTTC. Translating it yields CASSMNQKVSSYEQYF.

The rearrangement uses TRBV24-1 and TRBJ2-2; the match to TRBD1 covers 7 bases. The CDR3 length is 17 residues. The V and J ends lost 3 bases and 5 bases, in that order; junction bases with no gene match: 11. Germline V CDR1 and CDR2: KGHDR, SFDVKD. The CDR3 spells CATSDATGTVLTGELFF. The CDR3 DNA is TGTGCCACCAGTGATGCAACCGGGACAGTGCTGACCGGGGAGCTGTTTTTT.